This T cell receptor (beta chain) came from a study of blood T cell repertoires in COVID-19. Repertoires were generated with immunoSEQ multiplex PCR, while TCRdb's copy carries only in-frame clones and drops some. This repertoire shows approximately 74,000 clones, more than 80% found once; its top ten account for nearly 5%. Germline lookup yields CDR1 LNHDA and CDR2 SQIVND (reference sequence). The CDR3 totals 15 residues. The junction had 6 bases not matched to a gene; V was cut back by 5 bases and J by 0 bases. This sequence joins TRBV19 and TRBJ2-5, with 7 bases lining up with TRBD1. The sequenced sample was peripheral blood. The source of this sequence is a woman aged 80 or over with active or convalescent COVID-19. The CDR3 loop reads CASSSHTGDQETQYF. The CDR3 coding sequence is TGTGCCAGTAGTTCCCACACAGGGGACCAAGAGACCCAGTACTTC.